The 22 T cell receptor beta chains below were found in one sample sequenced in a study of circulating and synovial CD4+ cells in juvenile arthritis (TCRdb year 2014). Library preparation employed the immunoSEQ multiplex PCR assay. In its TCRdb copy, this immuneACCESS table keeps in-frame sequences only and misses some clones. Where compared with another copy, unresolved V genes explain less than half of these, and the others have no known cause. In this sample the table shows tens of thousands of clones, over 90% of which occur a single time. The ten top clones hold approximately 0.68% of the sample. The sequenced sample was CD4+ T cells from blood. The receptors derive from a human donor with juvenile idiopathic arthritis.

CDR3 sequence (DNA): TGTGCCAGCAGTGACTCGCCGGGACAGGTACTTGTCTGTCGCAATCAGCCCCAGCATTTT. Encoded protein: CASSDSPGQVLVCRNQPQHF. The genes are TRBV6-4 and TRBJ1-5; 8 bases are a match to TRBD1. V shed 0 bases, J shed 2 bases, and the junction held 15 bases outside the gene matches. CDR1 is MRHNA and CDR2 is SNTAGT in the germline V gene. This CDR3 is built from 20 residues.

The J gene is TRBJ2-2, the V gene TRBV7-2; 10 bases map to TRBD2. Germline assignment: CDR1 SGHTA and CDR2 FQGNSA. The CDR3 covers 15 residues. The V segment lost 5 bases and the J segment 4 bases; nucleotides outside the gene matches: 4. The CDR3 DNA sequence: TGTGCCAGCAGCGTCGGACTAGCGGTCACCGGGGAGCTGTTTTTT. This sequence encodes CASSVGLAVTGELFF.

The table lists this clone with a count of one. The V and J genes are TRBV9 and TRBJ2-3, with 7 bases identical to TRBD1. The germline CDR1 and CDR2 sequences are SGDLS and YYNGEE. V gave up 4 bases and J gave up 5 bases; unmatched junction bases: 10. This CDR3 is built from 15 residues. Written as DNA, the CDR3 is TGTGCCAGCAGCCGATCGGGACAGATAAGAGATACGCAGTATTTT. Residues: CASSRSGQIRDTQYF.

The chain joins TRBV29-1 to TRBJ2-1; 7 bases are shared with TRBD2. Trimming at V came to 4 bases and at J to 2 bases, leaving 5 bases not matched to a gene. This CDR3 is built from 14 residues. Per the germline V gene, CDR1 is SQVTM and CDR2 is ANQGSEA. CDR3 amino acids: CSVGWGGAYNEQFF. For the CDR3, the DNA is TGCAGCGTTGGGTGGGGGGGGGCCTACAATGAGCAGTTCTTC.

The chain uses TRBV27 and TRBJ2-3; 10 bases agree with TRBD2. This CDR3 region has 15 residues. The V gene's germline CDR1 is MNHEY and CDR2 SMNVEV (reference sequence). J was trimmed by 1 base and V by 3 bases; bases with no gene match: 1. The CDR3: CASSFGLAGTDTQYF. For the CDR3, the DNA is TGTGCCAGCAGTTTTGGACTAGCGGGCACAGATACGCAGTATTTT.

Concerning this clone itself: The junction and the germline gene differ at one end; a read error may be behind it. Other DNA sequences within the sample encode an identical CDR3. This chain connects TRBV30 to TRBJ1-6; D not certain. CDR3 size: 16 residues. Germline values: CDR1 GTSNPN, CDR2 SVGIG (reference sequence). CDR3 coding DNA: TGTGCCTGGAGTGTACGGAGGGCGCTCCCTAATTCCCCCCTCCACTTT. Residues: CAWSVRRALPNSPLHF.

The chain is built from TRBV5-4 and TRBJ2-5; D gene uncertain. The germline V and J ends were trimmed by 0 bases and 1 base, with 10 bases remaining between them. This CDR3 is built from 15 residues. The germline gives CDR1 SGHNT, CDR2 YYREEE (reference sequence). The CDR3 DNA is TGTGCCAGCAGCTTGGCCGGAATAGCCCAAGAGACCCAGTACTTC. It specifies CASSLAGIAQETQYF.

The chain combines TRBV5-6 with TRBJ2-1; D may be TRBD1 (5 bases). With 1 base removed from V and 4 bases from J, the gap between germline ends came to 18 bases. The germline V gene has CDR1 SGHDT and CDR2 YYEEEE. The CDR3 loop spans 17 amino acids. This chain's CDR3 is CASSLRSGPVIYNEQFF. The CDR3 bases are TGTGCCAGCAGCTTGCGCTCAGGGCCAGTAATTTACAATGAGCAGTTCTTC.

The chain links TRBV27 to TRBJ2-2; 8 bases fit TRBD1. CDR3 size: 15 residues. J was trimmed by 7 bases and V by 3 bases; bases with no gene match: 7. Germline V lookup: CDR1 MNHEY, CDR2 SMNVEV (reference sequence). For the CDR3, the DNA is TGTGCCAGCAGTTTTGGCCAGGGGGCCGGCGGGGAGCTGTTTTTT. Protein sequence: CASSFGQGAGGELFF.

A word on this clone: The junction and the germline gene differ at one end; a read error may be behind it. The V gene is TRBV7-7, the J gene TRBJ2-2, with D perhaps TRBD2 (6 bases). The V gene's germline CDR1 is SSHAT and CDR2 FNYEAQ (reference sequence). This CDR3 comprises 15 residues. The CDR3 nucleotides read TGTGCTAGCAGCTTAGTTACGGGAGCAGGCGGGGAGCTGTTTTTT. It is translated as CASSLVTGAGGELFF.

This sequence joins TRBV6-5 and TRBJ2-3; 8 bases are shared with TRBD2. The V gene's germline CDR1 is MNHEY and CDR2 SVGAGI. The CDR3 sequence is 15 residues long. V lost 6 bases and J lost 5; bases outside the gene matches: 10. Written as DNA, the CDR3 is TGTGCCAGCAGCCACAAGGGACTAGGAGTAGATACGCAGTATTTT. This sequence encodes CASSHKGLGVDTQYF.

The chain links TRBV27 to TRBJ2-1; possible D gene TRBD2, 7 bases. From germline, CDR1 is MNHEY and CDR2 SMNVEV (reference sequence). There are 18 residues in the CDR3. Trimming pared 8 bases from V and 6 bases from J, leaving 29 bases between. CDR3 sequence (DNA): TGTGCCAGCCAAAACCTAGCACGTCGGGGGGCCTACGTCAATGAGCAGTTCTTC. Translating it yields CASQNLARRGAYVNEQFF.

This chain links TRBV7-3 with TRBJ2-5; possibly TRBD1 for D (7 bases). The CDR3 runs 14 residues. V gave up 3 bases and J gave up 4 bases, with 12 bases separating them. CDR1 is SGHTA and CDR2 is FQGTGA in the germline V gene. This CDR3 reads CASSFQGGGETQYF. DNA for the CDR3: TGTGCCAGCAGCTTCCAGGGGGGAGGAGAGACCCAGTACTTC.

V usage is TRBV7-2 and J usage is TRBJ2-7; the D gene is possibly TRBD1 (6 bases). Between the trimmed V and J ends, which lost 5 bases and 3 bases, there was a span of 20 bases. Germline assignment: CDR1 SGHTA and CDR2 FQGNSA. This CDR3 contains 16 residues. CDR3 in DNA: TGTGCCAGCAGCCTAGACGGGGCAGGGGTTGACTACGAGCAGTACTTC. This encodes CASSLDGAGVDYEQYF. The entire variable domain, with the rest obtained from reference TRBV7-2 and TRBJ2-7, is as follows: GAGVSQSPSNKVTEKGKDVELRCDPISGHTALYWYRQSLGQGLEFLIYFQGNSAPDKSGLPSDRFSAERTGGSVSTLTIQRTQQEDSAVYLCASSLDGAGVDYEQYFGPGTRLTVT.

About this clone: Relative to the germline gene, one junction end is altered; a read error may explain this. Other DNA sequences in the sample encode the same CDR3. The CDR3 DNA follows: TGCGCCAGCAGTTCCCCCGGGACTGGCTCCTACGAGCAGTACTTC. It translates to CASSSPGTGSYEQYF. The chain combines TRBV28 with TRBJ2-7; TRBD2 is a possible D gene (6 bases). This CDR3 is 15 amino acids long. Per the germline V gene, CDR1 is MDHEN and CDR2 is SYDVKM.

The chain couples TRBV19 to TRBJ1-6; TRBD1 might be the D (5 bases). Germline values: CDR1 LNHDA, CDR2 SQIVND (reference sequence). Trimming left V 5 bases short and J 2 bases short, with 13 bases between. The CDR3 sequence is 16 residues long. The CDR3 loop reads CASSLQGRAYNSPLHF. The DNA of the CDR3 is TGTGCCAGTAGTCTGCAGGGCAGGGCCTATAATTCACCCCTCCACTTT. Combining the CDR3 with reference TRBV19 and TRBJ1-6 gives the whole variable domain DGGITQSPKYLFRKEGQNVTLSCEQNLNHDAMYWYRQDPGQGLRLIYYSQIVNDFQKGDIAEGYSVSREKKESFPLTVTSAQKNPTAFYLCASSLQGRAYNSPLHFGNGTRLTVT.

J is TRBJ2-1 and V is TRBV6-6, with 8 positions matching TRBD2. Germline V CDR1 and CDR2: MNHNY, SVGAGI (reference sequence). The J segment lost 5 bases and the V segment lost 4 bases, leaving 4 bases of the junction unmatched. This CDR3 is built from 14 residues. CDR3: CASSFSGANNEQFF. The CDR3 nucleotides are TGTGCCAGCAGTTTTAGCGGGGCCAACAATGAGCAGTTCTTC.

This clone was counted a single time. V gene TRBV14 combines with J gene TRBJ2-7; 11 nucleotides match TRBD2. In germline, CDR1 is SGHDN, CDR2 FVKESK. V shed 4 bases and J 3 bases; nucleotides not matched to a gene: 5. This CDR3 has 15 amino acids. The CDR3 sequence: CASSLAGGPGYEQYF. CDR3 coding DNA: TGTGCCAGCAGCCTAGCGGGAGGGCCGGGCTACGAGCAGTACTTC.

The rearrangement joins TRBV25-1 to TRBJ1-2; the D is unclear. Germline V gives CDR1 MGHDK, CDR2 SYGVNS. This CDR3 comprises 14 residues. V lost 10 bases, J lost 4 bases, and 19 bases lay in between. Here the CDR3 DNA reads TGTGCCACCACTCCCGCAGGCAGCGGCTATGGCTACACCTTC. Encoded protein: CATTPAGSGYGYTF.

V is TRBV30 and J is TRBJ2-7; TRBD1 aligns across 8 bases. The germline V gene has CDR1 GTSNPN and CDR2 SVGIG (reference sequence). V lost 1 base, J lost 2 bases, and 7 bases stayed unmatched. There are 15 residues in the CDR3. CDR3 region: CAWSARDRKTYEQYF. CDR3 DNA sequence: TGTGCCTGGAGTGCTCGGGACAGGAAAACCTACGAGCAGTACTTC.

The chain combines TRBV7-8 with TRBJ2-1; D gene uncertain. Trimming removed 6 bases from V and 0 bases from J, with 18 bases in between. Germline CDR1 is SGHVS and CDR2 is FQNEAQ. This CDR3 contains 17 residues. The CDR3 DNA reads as TGTGCCAGCAGTCCCGCCTACCCACTAAACTCCTACAATGAGCAGTTCTTC. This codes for CASSPAYPLNSYNEQFF.

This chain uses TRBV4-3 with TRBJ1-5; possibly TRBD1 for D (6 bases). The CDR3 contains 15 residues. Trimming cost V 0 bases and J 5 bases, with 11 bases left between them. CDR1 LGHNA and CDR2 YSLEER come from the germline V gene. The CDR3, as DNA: TGCGCCAGCAGCCAAGATATGGGGGCCCATCAGCCCCAGCATTTT. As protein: CASSQDMGAHQPQHF.